Listed below are T cell receptor beta chains from one sample, sequenced in a study of long-term antiretroviral therapy in people with HIV. Generated by immunoSEQ multiplex PCR, the TCRdb table keeps only in-frame clones and is missing some. Of roughly 11,000 clones listed, 70% to 80% were seen once; the top ten hold about an eighth. Sample: unsorted PBMCs, taken around 3.1 years before starting antiretroviral therapy. Receptors originate from a man aged 35 to 55 with HIV. Both conserved end residues are part of each CDR3. Clone size, where shown, is once, few, many, or a class for clones that have expanded.

V gene: TRBV4-3; clone size: once; CDR3 protein: CASSQGTGRSGNTIYF
V gene: TRBV18; clone size: .; CDR3 protein: CASSPGQGYYGYTF
V gene: TRBV19; clone size: .; CDR3 protein: CASSASGSSYNEQFF
V gene: TRBV5-1; clone size: .; CDR3 protein: CASSKGTSASTGELFF
V gene: TRBV27; clone size: .; CDR3 protein: CATYPDSGANVLTF
V gene: TRBV7-2; clone size: .; CDR3 protein: CASSLLTGTDTQYF
V gene: TRBV7-9; clone size: .; CDR3 protein: CASSSGLAGGMETQYF
V gene: TRBV6-5; clone size: .; CDR3 protein: CASSYRASSTDTQYF
V gene: TRBV5-1; clone size: once; CDR3 protein: CASSARDRGDEQYF
V gene: TRBV9; clone size: once; CDR3 protein: CASSVGDTVNYGYTF
V gene: TRBV7-9; clone size: .; CDR3 protein: CASRSGDATNEKLFF
V gene: TRBV27; clone size: .; CDR3 protein: CASSFDSGETQYF
V gene: TRBV2; clone size: .; CDR3 protein: CASSMGISIQSRANVLTF
V gene: TRBV4-2; clone size: .; CDR3 protein: CASSQPTGELFF